One sample yielded the 17 T cell receptor beta chains listed below, sequenced in a study of shared clonotypes between healthy human individuals. Profiling relied on immunoSEQ multiplex PCR, and the TCRdb table lists in-frame clones only, not all of them. The sample lists 2 million to 2.5 million clones; roughly 94% were seen once. Only CD45RO-negative cells positively selected for CCR7 counted as naive CD8 cells, so terminally differentiated effector memory CD45RA+ cells were excluded. The sample consisted of naive CD8+ T cells sorted from blood. The source is a man aged 18 to 30 in good health.

As concerns this clone: Other DNA sequences from this sample encode an identical CDR3 as well. The rearrangement uses TRBV7-9 and TRBJ1-1, with no clear D. The germline CDR1 and CDR2 sequences are SEHNR and FQNEAQ (reference sequence). The CDR3 is 12 residues long. Deletions cut 5 bases from V and 4 bases from J, with 8 bases between. For the CDR3, the DNA is TGTGCCAGCAGCCGGTTGGGCACTGAAGCTTTCTTT. Translated: CASSRLGTEAFF.

The rearrangement uses TRBV27 and TRBJ1-1, with a weak D call TRBD1 (5 bases). Looked up from germline, CDR1 is MNHEY and CDR2 is SMNVEV (reference sequence). The CDR3 contains 15 residues. V gave up 3 bases and J gave up 0 bases, with 11 bases separating them. Written as DNA, the CDR3 is TGTGCCAGCAGTTTCCTCAGGGCCTTGAACACTGAAGCTTTCTTT. It specifies CASSFLRALNTEAFF.

The rearrangement links TRBV5-4 to TRBJ1-1; D uncertain. The CDR3 is 15 amino acids. Germline loops: CDR1 SGHNT, CDR2 YYREEE (reference sequence). V gave up 0 bases and J gave up 1 base, with 10 bases separating them. The CDR3 sequence is CASSLGIGENTEAFF. Written as DNA, the CDR3 is TGTGCCAGCAGCTTGGGGATTGGGGAGAACACTGAAGCTTTCTTT.

The chain couples TRBV4-1 to TRBJ2-7, with TRBD2 identical over 9 bases. The germline V gene has CDR1 MGHRA and CDR2 YSYEKL. The CDR3 length is 15 residues. Trimming at V came to 6 bases and at J to 7 bases, leaving 13 bases not matched to a gene. The CDR3, as DNA: TGCGCCAGCAGACTCAGGGAGGGACTAGCCGGGGAGCAGTACTTC. Its translation: CASRLREGLAGEQYF.

The genes are TRBV4-1 and TRBJ2-5, with D unclear. CDR1 and CDR2 from the germline V gene are MGHRA and YSYEKL. V lost 3 bases, J lost 5 bases, and 16 bases lay in between. CDR3 length: 15 residues. In nucleotides, the CDR3 is TGCGCCAGCAGCCATTCCCCGCACCTTCGGGAGACCCAGTACTTC. The encoded protein is CASSHSPHLRETQYF.

The gene calls are TRBV6-5 and TRBJ2-5; 12 bases are shared with TRBD2. Trimming cost V 7 bases and J 4 bases; bases outside gene matches: 7. Germline values: CDR1 MNHEY, CDR2 SVGAGI. This CDR3 contains 15 residues. CDR3 in DNA: TGTGCCAGCACGGGGCTAGCGGGGGGGCCAGAGACCCAGTACTTC. Translating it yields CASTGLAGGPETQYF.

The chain links TRBV11-2 to TRBJ1-2; TRBD1 might be the D (6 bases). V gave up 5 bases and J gave up 6 bases, with 19 bases separating them. This CDR3 is built from 15 residues. Germline V gives CDR1 SGHAT, CDR2 FQNNGV. DNA of the CDR3: TGTGCCAGCAGCAGCCTCAGTACGGGGGGCGATGGCTACACCTTC. It yields the protein CASSSLSTGGDGYTF.

V and J are TRBV2 and TRBJ2-3, with D possibly being TRBD1 (5 bases). V shed 8 bases and J shed 0 bases, with 18 bases lying between them. The CDR3 consists of 16 residues. Germline V gene sequence: CDR1 SNHLY, CDR2 FYNNEI. The CDR3 DNA is TGTGCCAGCTTAGACCCACAGGAGACTAGCACAGATACGCAGTATTTT. Translating it yields CASLDPQETSTDTQYF.

The rearrangement joins TRBV11-2 to TRBJ2-3; 8 bases fit TRBD2. The CDR3 extends over 15 amino acids. V was pared by 7 bases and J by 5 bases, with 11 bases of the junction left unmatched. Germline CDR1 and CDR2: SGHAT and FQNNGV. CDR3 sequence reads: CASTTGLAGIDTQYF. The CDR3 DNA is TGTGCCAGCACCACCGGACTAGCCGGAATAGATACGCAGTATTTT. The whole variable domain, filled in from reference TRBV11-2 and TRBJ2-3, reads EAGVAQSPRYKIIEKRQSVAFWCNPISGHATLYWYQQILGQGPKLLIQFQNNGVVDDSQLPKDRFSAERLKGVDSTLKIQPAKLEDSAVYLCASTTGLAGIDTQYFGPGTRLTVL.

V and J are TRBV13 and TRBJ2-7; TRBD1 agrees at 7 bases. V dropped 2 bases and J dropped 4; count of bases not matched to a gene: 2. The CDR3 consists of 13 residues. Germline CDR1 PRHDT, CDR2 FYEKMQ (reference sequence). CDR3 protein: CASSLSTGYEQYF. The CDR3, as DNA: TGTGCCAGCAGCTTATCGACAGGGTACGAGCAGTACTTC.

The rearrangement joins TRBV6-1 to TRBJ2-7; D gene uncertain. The CDR3 totals 11 residues. Germline V gene lookup returns CDR1 MNHNS and CDR2 SASEGT. The V and J ends lost 6 bases and 2 bases respectively, with 5 bases between them. The CDR3 coding sequence is TGTGCCAGCAGCCAGACCTACGAGCAGTACTTC. Its protein product is CASSQTYEQYF.

In its sample, this clone was seen a few times. The chain carries TRBV30 and TRBJ1-1, with 9 bases identical to TRBD1. The CDR3 is made up of 14 amino acids. Germline lookup yields CDR1 GTSNPN and CDR2 SVGIG (reference sequence). Trimming took 8 bases from V and 12 from J; bases not matched to a gene: 19. In DNA, the CDR3 is TGTGCCCGGAAGGGACAGGGTGGATCTGAGCGGACTTTCTTT. The encoded protein is CARKGQGGSERTFF. Full variable domain (rest looked up from reference TRBV30 and TRBJ1-1): SQTIHQWPATLVQPVGSPLSLECTVEGTSNPNLYWYRQAAGRGLQLLFYSVGIGQISSEVPQNLSASRPQDRQFILSSKKLLLSDSGFYLCARKGQGGSERTFFGQGTRLTVV.

The V gene is TRBV5-1, the J gene TRBJ1-1; 7 nucleotides align to TRBD1. The trim removed 5 bases at V and 4 bases at J, leaving 14 bases unmatched. The germline V gene has CDR1 SGHRS and CDR2 YFSETQ. The length of the CDR3 is 16 residues. CDR3 nucleotides: TGCGCCAGCAGTGTACGAGGGAGCAGGGGGAGCACTGAAGCTTTCTTT. Amino acids: CASSVRGSRGSTEAFF.

This sequence joins TRBV7-9 and TRBJ2-7, with D possibly TRBD1 on 5 matching bases. The CDR3 runs 15 residues. Germline CDR1 SEHNR, CDR2 FQNEAQ (reference sequence). Trimming stripped 1 base from V and 5 bases from J, with 15 bases between. CDR3 in amino acids: CASSLEGPGMDEQYF. The CDR3 DNA reads TGTGCCAGCAGCTTAGAAGGGCCAGGGATGGACGAGCAGTACTTC.

V is TRBV10-1 and J is TRBJ2-3; the match to TRBD1 covers 7 bases. CDR3 length: 15 amino acids. After removal of 2 bases from V and 4 bases from J, the junction contained 6 bases not matched to a gene. Per germline, CDR1 WNHNN and CDR2 SYGVQD (reference sequence). CDR3 sequence reads: CASSEIRQGADTQYF. CDR3 in DNA: TGCGCCAGCAGTGAGATCCGGCAGGGGGCAGATACGCAGTATTTT.

In DNA form, the CDR3 reads TGTGCCAGCAGCTCCCCTGGGGAGAATGAGCAGTTCTTC. Translation: CASSSPGENEQFF. The gene calls are TRBV11-3 and TRBJ2-1; possible D gene TRBD2, 5 bases. The germline V gene has CDR1 SGHNT and CDR2 YENEEA. CDR3 length equals 13 residues. Trimming cost V 4 bases and J 7 bases, with 11 bases left between them.

The rearrangement links TRBV11-2 to TRBJ1-1; D may be TRBD1 (6 bases). V was trimmed by 0 bases and J by 0 bases, leaving 11 bases between them. The CDR3 contains 16 residues. CDR1 SGHAT and CDR2 FQNNGV come from the germline V gene. CDR3 coding DNA: TGTGCCAGCAGCTTAGAGGGGGCTTACCTGAACACTGAAGCTTTCTTT. It yields the protein CASSLEGAYLNTEAFF.